Here is one TCR beta chain with its context. The antigen is not known. A universal primer site was added by template switching, and unique molecular identifiers were carried by the cDNA. TCRdb redid the calling of the 5' RACE reads with MiXCR, one entry per CDR3 protein. The table includes around 250,000 distinct CDR3 sequences, around 8% detected once. Trimming at V came to 6 bases and at J to 6 bases, leaving 6 bases not matched to a gene. CDR3 length equals 14 residues. Germline V gene lookup returns CDR1 SGHTA and CDR2 FQGTGA. The sample originates from a study of identical twins. Study observations and caveats: Out-of-frame beta sequences exhibited a weaker degree of excess twin sharing. The conclusions drew on cross-sectional statistical analysis instead of tracking the same donors.

The data also belong to a second study, concerning yellow fever vaccine responses in identical twins. In that study: The authors reported partly convergent, partly personalized vaccine responses in identical twins.

J is TRBJ2-2 and V is TRBV7-3; 8 bases agree with TRBD2. The TCR was taken from a woman aged 18-29 years in good health. The source material was CD8+ T cells sorted from blood. The CDR3 protein is CASSLLGGAGELFF. The DNA of the CDR3 is TGTGCCAGCAGTCTACTCGGGGGGGCCGGGGAGCTGTTTTTT.